This TCR beta chain is drawn from a study of T-cell memory formation after mild COVID-19. About the study: There were largely donor-specific TCR clusters. Whole-study findings and limits: Clones which contracted sat mainly in CM and EM if CD4+, and in EMRA if CD8+. Confirmation was lacking for SARS-CoV-2 specificity of second-wave clones that peaked on day 37. Later expanders leaned toward CD4+, whereas clones contracting from day 15 to 85 were balanced CD4/CD8.

Each CDR3 protein gets one entry after TCRdb re-called the 5' RACE reads with MiXCR. Here the sample spans 98,000 or so distinct CDR3 sequences, 15% to 20% being singletons. There are 16 residues in the CDR3. Germline V gene lookup returns CDR1 SGDLS and CDR2 YYNGEE. V was pared by 0 bases and J by 2 bases, with 15 bases between. In regard to this clonotype: Antigen specificity is unknown.

The TCR comes from a man aged 18 to 29 who had mild COVID-19 (a few samples of this study predate the infection). Cell type and time point are not known. The chain uses TRBV9 and TRBJ2-7; D possibly corresponds to TRBD2 (7 bases). Sequencing was carried out using PBMCs or a T cell subset sorted from them (not recorded which). The CDR3 DNA follows: TGTGCCAGCAGCGTAGCTCCGGGCGGGGGCACCTACGAGCAGTACTTC. Residues: CASSVAPGGGTYEQYF.